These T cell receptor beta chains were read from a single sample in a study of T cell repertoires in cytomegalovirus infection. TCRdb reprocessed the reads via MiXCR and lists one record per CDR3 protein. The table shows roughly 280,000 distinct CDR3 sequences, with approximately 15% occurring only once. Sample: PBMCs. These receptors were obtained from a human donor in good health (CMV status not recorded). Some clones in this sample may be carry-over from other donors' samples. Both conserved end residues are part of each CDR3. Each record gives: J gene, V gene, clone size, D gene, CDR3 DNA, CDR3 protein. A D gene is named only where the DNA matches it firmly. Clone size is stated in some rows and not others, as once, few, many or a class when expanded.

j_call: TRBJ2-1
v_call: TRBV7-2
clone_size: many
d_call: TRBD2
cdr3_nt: TGTGCCAGCAGCTTAAACTTAATTTTAGGCGGGAGAGGACATGAGCAGTTCTTC
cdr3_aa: CASSLNLILGGRGHEQFF

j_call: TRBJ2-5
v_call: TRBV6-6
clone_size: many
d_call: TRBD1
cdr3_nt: TGTGCCAGCAGTCCGGGACAGGCGGGAAGGCAGACCCAGTACTTC
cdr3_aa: CASSPGQAGRQTQYF

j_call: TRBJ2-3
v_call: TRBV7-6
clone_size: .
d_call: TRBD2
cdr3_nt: TGTGCCAGCAGCTTCGGTCTAGCGGCAAGCACAGATACGCAGTATTTT
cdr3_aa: CASSFGLAASTDTQYF

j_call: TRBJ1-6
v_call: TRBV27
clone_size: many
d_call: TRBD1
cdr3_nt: TGTGCCAGCAGTACATATCAGGGGGCAAGTTCACCCCTCCACTTT
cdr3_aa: CASSTYQGASSPLHF

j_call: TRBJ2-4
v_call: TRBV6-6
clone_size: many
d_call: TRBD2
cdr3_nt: TGTGCCAGCAGTTACCCTACGACTAGCGGGAGGGCCGCAGCCAAAAACATTCAGTACTTC
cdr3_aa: CASSYPTTSGRAAAKNIQYF

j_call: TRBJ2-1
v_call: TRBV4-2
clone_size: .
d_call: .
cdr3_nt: TGTGCCAGCAGCCAAGCAAGGCAAAACAATGAGCAGTTCTTC
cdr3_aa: CASSQARQNNEQFF

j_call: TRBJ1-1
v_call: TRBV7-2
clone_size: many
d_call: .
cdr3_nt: TGTGCCAGCAGCTTAAAGGGGGGGACTGAAGCTTTCTTT
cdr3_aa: CASSLKGGTEAFF

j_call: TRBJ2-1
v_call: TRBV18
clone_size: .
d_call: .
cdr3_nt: TGTGCCAGCTCACCACTGGGACCTCGGGTTTACAATGAGCAGTTCTTC
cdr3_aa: CASSPLGPRVYNEQFF

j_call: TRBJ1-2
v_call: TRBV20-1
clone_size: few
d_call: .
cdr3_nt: TGCAGTGCTAGGCACATAAGGACGCTTGGCTATGGCTACACCTTC
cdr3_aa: CSARHIRTLGYGYTF

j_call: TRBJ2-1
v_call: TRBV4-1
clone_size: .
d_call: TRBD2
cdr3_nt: TGTGCCAGCAGCCAAACCCTGACTAGCGGGAGCTCCTACAATGAGCAGTTCTTC
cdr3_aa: CASSQTLTSGSSYNEQFF

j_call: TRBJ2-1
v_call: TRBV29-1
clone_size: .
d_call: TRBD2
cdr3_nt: TGCAGCGTCCGGCTAGCGGGGGGGCTAAATGAGCAGTTCTTC
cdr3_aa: CSVRLAGGLNEQFF

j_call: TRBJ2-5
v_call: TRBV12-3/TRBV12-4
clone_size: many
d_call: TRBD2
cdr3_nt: TGTGCCAGCAGTCCCCCCGGTATAGGACGGGAGGCCCAGTACTTC
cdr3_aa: CASSPPGIGREAQYF

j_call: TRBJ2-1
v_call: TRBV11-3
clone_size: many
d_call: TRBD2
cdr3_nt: TGTGCCAGCAGCTTAGCCCGGACTAGCGGGAGAAATGAGCAGTTCTTC
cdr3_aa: CASSLARTSGRNEQFF

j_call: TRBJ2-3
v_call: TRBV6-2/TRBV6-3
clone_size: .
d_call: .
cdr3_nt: TGTGCCAGCAGGAATCACGGCACAGATACGCAGTATTTT
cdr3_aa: CASRNHGTDTQYF

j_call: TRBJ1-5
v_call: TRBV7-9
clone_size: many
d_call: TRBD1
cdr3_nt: TGTGCCAGCAGCTTAGACAGGGGAGTAGGTCAGCCCCAGCATTTT
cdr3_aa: CASSLDRGVGQPQHF

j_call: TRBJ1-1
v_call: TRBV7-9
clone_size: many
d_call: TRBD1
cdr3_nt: TGTGCCAGCAGCTCCTACCGGGACAGGGGAAAGGGGACTGAAGCTTTCTTT
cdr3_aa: CASSSYRDRGKGTEAFF

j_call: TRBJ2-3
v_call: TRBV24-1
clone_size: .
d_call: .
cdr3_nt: TGTGCCACCTCCCGAGGGTTCACAGATACGCAGTATTTT
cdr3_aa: CATSRGFTDTQYF

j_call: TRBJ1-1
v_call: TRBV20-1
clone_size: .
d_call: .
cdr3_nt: TGCAGTGCTAGAGCAATAGTGAGGGGAGCAGGTACTGAAGCTTTCTTT
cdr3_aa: CSARAIVRGAGTEAFF

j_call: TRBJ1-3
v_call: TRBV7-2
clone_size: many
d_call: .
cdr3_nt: TGTGCCAGCAGCTTACAGGGAATCTTAACCATATATTTT
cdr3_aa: CASSLQGILTIYF

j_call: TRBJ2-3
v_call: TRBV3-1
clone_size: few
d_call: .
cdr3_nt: TGTGCCAGCAGCCAAGATCTGACAGATACGCAGTATTTT
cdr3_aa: CASSQDLTDTQYF

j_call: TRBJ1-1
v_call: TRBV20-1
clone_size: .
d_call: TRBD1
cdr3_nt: TGCAGTGCTTCAGGACAGGGATGGGAGGCTGAAGCTTTCTTT
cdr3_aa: CSASGQGWEAEAFF

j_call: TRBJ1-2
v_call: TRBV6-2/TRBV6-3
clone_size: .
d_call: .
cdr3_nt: TGTGCCAGCACCCCAGCCCCGATCCCTAACTATGGCTACACCTTC
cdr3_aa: CASTPAPIPNYGYTF

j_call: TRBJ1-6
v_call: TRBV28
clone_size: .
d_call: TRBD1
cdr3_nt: TGTGCCAGCAGCTCAATCGGGGGGACAGGGGGCAATTCACCCCTCCACTTT
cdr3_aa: CASSSIGGTGGNSPLHF

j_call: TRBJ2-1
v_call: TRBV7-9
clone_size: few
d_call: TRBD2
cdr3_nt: TGTGCCAGCAGCGTAGCGGGAGGGCCTGGGGATGAGCAGTTCTTC
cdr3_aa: CASSVAGGPGDEQFF